This T cell receptor beta chain was retrieved from a study of T cell responses to AZD1222 COVID-19 vaccine. This clone was observed once. Its target is unknown. Germline values: CDR1 SGHNT, CDR2 YENEEA. V was pared by 4 bases and J by 6 bases, with 2 bases of the junction left unmatched. This CDR3 spans 13 amino acids. Pooled in the analysis were second doses at about 4 or about 12 weeks. The method was immunoSEQ multiplex PCR; TCRdb's version includes in-frame clones alone and lacks a portion of them. The sample includes around 130,000 clones, approximately 86% seen only once; the top ten take more than 5.5%. Study outcomes and limitations: The donors showed a predominance of white British ancestry and of females, with possible underestimation of clonal diversity. Samples come after the peak T cell response, not at day 14. Vaccination with two AZD1222 doses was followed by a rise in Spike-specific TCR breadth and depth.

The chain employs TRBV11-3 and TRBJ2-4; 8 bases map to TRBD1. This TCR derives from an adult who received the AZD1222 COVID-19 vaccine. The source was peripheral blood, collected 28 days after the second AZD1222 dose. CDR3 DNA sequence: TGTGCCAGCAGCTCCGGACAGGGAAACATTCAGTACTTC. This translates into CASSSGQGNIQYF.